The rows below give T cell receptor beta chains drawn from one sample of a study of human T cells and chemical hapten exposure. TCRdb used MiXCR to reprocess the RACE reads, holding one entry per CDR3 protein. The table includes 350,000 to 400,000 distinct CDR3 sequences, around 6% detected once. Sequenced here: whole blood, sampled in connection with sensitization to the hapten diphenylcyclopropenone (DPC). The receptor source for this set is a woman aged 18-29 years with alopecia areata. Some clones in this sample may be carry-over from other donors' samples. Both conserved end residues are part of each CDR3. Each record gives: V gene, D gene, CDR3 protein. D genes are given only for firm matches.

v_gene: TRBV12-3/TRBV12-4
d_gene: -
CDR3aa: CASRLTGTVGTDTQYF

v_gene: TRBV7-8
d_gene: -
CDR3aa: CASSPRTANYGYTF

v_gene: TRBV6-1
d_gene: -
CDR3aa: CASSLTPIPTEAFF

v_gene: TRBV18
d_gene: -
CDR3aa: CASSPSGDTYEQYF

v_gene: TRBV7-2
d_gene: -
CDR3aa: CASTPSVVGDTQYF

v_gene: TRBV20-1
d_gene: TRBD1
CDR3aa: CSARDRGPVGVLFF

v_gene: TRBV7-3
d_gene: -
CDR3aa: CASSLGPSADYGYTF

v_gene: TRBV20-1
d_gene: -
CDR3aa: CSARDSRDGAFGGYTF

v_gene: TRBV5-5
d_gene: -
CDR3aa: CATTSDSLQETQYF

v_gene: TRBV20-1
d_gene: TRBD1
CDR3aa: CRAPGTGYSYEQYF

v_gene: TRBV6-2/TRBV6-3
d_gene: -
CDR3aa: CASSSLREKLFF

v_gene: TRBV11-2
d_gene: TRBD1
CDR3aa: CASSSVLQGAEPQHF

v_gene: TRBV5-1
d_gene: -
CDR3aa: CASSQIGQTEAFF

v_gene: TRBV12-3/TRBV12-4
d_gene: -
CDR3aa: CASREQGANEKLFF

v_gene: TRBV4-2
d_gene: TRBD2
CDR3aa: CASSQTWGLAGVNEQFF

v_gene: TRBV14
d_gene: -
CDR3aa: CASSQLTGPYGYTF

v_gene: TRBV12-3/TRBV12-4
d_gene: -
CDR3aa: CASSLDHRPASSYNEQFF

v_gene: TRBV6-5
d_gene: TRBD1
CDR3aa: CASTGTGTGAYEQYF

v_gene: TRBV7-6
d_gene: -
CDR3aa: CASSLMDGSYNEQFF

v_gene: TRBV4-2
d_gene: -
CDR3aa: CASSQGVLPDFEVDEQYF

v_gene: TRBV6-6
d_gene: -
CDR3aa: CASSYSRGGEETQYF

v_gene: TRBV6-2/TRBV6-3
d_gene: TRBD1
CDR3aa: CASSYSGRGSQETQYF

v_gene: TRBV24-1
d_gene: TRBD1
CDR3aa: CATSDGDRDTEAFF

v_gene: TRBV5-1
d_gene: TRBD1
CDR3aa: CASRRTGVATNEKLFF

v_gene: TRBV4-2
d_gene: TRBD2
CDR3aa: CASRQDLAGVRNEQFF

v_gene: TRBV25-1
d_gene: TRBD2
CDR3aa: CASSSGGAVNEQFF

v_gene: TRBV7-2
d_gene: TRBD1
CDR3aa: CASSLGTVGTGELFF

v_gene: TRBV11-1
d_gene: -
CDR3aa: CASSLESVTGQKWDTQYF

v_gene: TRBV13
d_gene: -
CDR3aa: CASSLSRGQPQHF

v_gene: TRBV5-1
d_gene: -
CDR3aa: CASSSTQGRGGYTF